Sequencing of this T cell receptor beta chain was carried out in a study of cytomegalovirus exposure and HLA in healthy donors. Across the study: Assignment to the Caucasian-associated ancestry cluster applied to over 70% of the roughly 420 genotyped donors.

Both 60 Vbeta primers and 13 Jbeta primers went into the PCR. Measured with immunoSEQ multiplex PCR; TCRdb has only the in-frame clones, and not every one. In the table there are around 140,000 clones, roughly 80% of which are singletons. General observations from the study: Testing in vitro showed a few CMV-associated chains specific for CMV antigens. Certain indistinguishable V segments, among them TRBV6-2 and TRBV6-3, were excluded.

CDR1 SEHNR and CDR2 FQNEAQ come from the germline V gene (reference sequence). The length of the CDR3 is 16 residues. Trimming at V came to 3 bases and at J to 3 bases, leaving 2 bases not matched to a gene. With regard to this clone: Antigen: not known.

This chain uses TRBV7-9 with TRBJ2-2; 12 bases fit TRBD2. Sequenced: PBMCs. This clonotype was sampled from a female donor in good health and CMV-seronegative. The CDR3 region is CASSFGLAGYTGELFF. The CDR3 coding sequence is TGTGCCAGCAGCTTTGGACTAGCGGGATACACCGGGGAGCTGTTTTTT.